The rows below give T cell receptor beta chains drawn from one sample of a study of spatial heterogeneity in lung cancer. TCRdb recomputed calls from the 5' RACE reads with MiXCR, one row per CDR3 protein. This table holds 15,000 to 20,000 distinct CDR3 sequences, less than 8% found once. The specimen comprised lung tumor tissue, sampled at surgery. These TCRs come from a male donor with early-stage non-small cell lung cancer. CDR3s include the opening cysteine and the closing phenylalanine or tryptophan. D genes are given only for firm matches. The size entry is marked missing in some rows and otherwise reads once, few, many or a size class.

CDR3 DNA	CDR3 protein	D gene	clone size	V gene	J gene
TGTGCCAGCAGTTACTCGGATCCAGGAGGTAGCAATCAGCCCCAGCATTTT	CASSYSDPGGSNQPQHF	.	few	TRBV6-5	TRBJ1-5
TGTGCCAGCAGCCAGGGGACAGGGGGTAACTACGAGCAGTACTTC	CASSQGTGGNYEQYF	TRBD1	few	TRBV3-1	TRBJ2-7
TGTGCCAGCAGTTACAAGCCGGGACTAGTAATTAGCCATGAGCAGTTCTTC	CASSYKPGLVISHEQFF	TRBD2	many	TRBV6-2/TRBV6-3	TRBJ2-1
TGTGCCAGCCGCTCCCACGGACTAGCTTACAATGAGCAGTTCTTC	CASRSHGLAYNEQFF	TRBD2	few	TRBV2	TRBJ2-1
TGTGCCAGCAGCCCCGGACAGAGTGGAGTCCTGACTTTC	CASSPGQSGVLTF	.	.	TRBV7-9	TRBJ2-6
TGCAGTGCTCTTAACAGGGAGACTTATAGCAATCAGCCCCAGCATTTT	CSALNRETYSNQPQHF	.	many	TRBV20-1	TRBJ1-5
TGTGCCAGCGGGCGGGCAGTGAACACTGAAGCTTTCTTT	CASGRAVNTEAFF	.	few	TRBV7-9	TRBJ1-1
TGTGCCAGCAGCCCCCACCTGACAGGGTCCGAGCAGTACTTC	CASSPHLTGSEQYF	TRBD1	many	TRBV7-3	TRBJ2-7
TGCGCCAGCAGCTTGAGGGTTACTAGCGGGGGCACAGATACGCAGTATTTT	CASSLRVTSGGTDTQYF	TRBD2	.	TRBV5-1	TRBJ2-3
TGCAGTGCTAGAGTGGGGGGCAGTCTAACTGAAGCTTTCTTT	CSARVGGSLTEAFF	.	.	TRBV20-1	TRBJ1-1
TGTGCCATCAGTGGGACTAGCGGGGGGGCCGCGTCCACAGATACGCAGTATTTT	CAISGTSGGAASTDTQYF	TRBD2	many	TRBV10-3	TRBJ2-3
TGTGCCTGGAGTCCCCCCAGGGTACGGACCGGGGAGCTGTTTTTT	CAWSPPRVRTGELFF	.	.	TRBV30	TRBJ2-2
TGTGCCATCACCGAAGGGACAGGGCGACCCCTCTCTGGAAACACCATATATTTT	CAITEGTGRPLSGNTIYF	TRBD1	many	TRBV10-3	TRBJ1-3
TGTGCCAGCAGCGGTACAGTATACGAGCAGTACTTC	CASSGTVYEQYF	.	few	TRBV5-6	TRBJ2-7
TGCAGCGTTGGGAGCATAAAAGATACGCAGTATTTT	CSVGSIKDTQYF	.	many	TRBV29-1	TRBJ2-3
TGTGCCAGCTCACCACCGGGACAGGGTAAAGATACGCAGTATTTT	CASSPPGQGKDTQYF	TRBD1	few	TRBV18	TRBJ2-3
TGTGCCAGCAAGACAGGGCTTCAGGAGCAGTACTTC	CASKTGLQEQYF	TRBD1	.	TRBV27	TRBJ2-7
TGTGCCAGCAGCTTGCGGCTCTATGGCTACACCTTC	CASSLRLYGYTF	.	many	TRBV5-6	TRBJ1-2
TGTGCCAGCTCACCCCCTGTTCTACGGGACGGCACCTACGAGCAGTACTTC	CASSPPVLRDGTYEQYF	.	.	TRBV18	TRBJ2-7
TGTGCCAGCAGTTTGAAGACAGATTCACCCCTCCACTTT	CASSLKTDSPLHF	.	many	TRBV27	TRBJ1-6
TGTGCCAGCAGTTACCCAACTGACATCAGGTCTACGAGATACGAGCAGTACTTC	CASSYPTDIRSTRYEQYF	.	many	TRBV6-2/TRBV6-3	TRBJ2-7
TGTGCCAGCAGCCCTAGTGTAGGGTGGGGAGGGGGAAGGACTGAAGCTTTCTTT	CASSPSVGWGGGRTEAFF	.	.	TRBV11-2	TRBJ1-1
TGTGCCTGGAGTGAATGGGAGCCGAACACTGAAGCTTTCTTT	CAWSEWEPNTEAFF	.	.	TRBV30	TRBJ1-1
TGTGCCAGCAGTGAAGCCGCGGGACAGGGTTCATACGAGCAGTACTTC	CASSEAAGQGSYEQYF	TRBD1	few	TRBV2	TRBJ2-7
TGTGCCAGCAGTCCCCCGGGGGGGGGCTCGCAGACCCAGTACTTC	CASSPPGGGSQTQYF	TRBD2	many	TRBV28	TRBJ2-5
TGCGCCAGCAGCACGGGACAGGGGGCGAACACTGAAGCTTTCTTT	CASSTGQGANTEAFF	TRBD1	.	TRBV5-1	TRBJ1-1
TGTGCCACCAGCGGGGGTCCAGGGAGGGAGCAGTTCTTC	CATSGGPGREQFF	.	few	TRBV15	TRBJ2-1
TGTGCCAGCAGTTTGCAGGACAGGGGGGGAAATGAGCAGTTCTTC	CASSLQDRGGNEQFF	TRBD1	medium-sized	TRBV6-5	TRBJ2-1
TGTGCTAGCAGCGCCCACCGTGGAGGGCTACAAGAGACCCAGTACTTC	CASSAHRGGLQETQYF	.	many	TRBV7-7	TRBJ2-5
TGCGCCAGCATAAAAGAACGGTTCACAGATACGCAGTATTTT	CASIKERFTDTQYF	.	.	TRBV5-1	TRBJ2-3
TGTGCCAGCAAGGATAATTCACCCCTCCACTTT	CASKDNSPLHF	.	.	TRBV2	TRBJ1-6
TGTGCCAGCAGTGAAGGCGGGGGGCGCGTAACTGAAGCTTTCTTT	CASSEGGGRVTEAFF	.	many	TRBV25-1	TRBJ1-1
TGTGCCAGCTTTAATGGGGTTCAGCCCCAGCATTTT	CASFNGVQPQHF	.	few	TRBV28	TRBJ1-5
TGCAGCGCACCGAGGGACAGGGGAGGCGGCTACACCTTC	CSAPRDRGGGYTF	TRBD1	many	TRBV29-1	TRBJ1-2
TGCAGTGCTAGAGATATTGGGGTACCCCAGCATTTT	CSARDIGVPQHF	.	many	TRBV20-1	TRBJ1-5
TGTGCCAGCAGCGGGACAGGGGGTTCTCCTAACTATGGCTACACCTTC	CASSGTGGSPNYGYTF	TRBD1	many	TRBV6-1	TRBJ1-2
TGTGCCACCAGTGACCCCGCCCCAGATACGCAGTATTTT	CATSDPAPDTQYF	.	many	TRBV24-1	TRBJ2-3
TGTGCCAGCAGCGTAGTATCCCGACAGGGTGAAGCTTTCTTT	CASSVVSRQGEAFF	TRBD1	.	TRBV9	TRBJ1-1
TGTGCCAGCAGACGAACAGGGGGCATGGTTTACGAGCAGTACTTC	CASRRTGGMVYEQYF	TRBD1	.	TRBV5-6	TRBJ2-7
TGTGCCAGCAGCTCCACCGGGACAGCTGCAAGGATTAACTATGGCTACACCTTC	CASSSTGTAARINYGYTF	TRBD1	medium-sized	TRBV7-9	TRBJ1-2
TGTGCCAGCAGCCAAGACCCCGCAGCAGTAAGCTCCTACAATGAGCAGTTCTTC	CASSQDPAAVSSYNEQFF	.	.	TRBV3-1	TRBJ2-1
TGTGCCTGGAGTGTAAGGCTAGCAGATACGCAGTATTTT	CAWSVRLADTQYF	.	.	TRBV30	TRBJ2-3
TGTGCCAGCAGCCCACAGGGTTATGGCTACACCTTC	CASSPQGYGYTF	.	medium-sized	TRBV12-3/TRBV12-4	TRBJ1-2